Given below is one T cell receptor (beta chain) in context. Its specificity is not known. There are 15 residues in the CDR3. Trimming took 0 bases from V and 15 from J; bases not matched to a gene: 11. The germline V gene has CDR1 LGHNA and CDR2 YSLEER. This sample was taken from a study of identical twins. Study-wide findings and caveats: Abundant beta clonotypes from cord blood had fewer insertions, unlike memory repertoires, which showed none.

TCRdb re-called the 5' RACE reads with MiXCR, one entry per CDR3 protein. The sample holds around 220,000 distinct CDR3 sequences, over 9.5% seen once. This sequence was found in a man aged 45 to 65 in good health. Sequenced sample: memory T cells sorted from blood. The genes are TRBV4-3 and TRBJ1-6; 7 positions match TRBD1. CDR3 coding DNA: TGCGCCAGCAGCCAAGAGGCATCAGGGACAGCCTTCCTCCACTTT. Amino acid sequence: CASSQEASGTAFLHF.